The 18 T cell receptor beta chains presented below share a single source sample, sequenced in a study of blood T cell repertoires in COVID-19. Here immunoSEQ multiplex PCR was the method, and the copy in TCRdb shows in-frame clones only, minus some. In the table there are around 130,000 clones, approximately 84% of which are singletons. Sequenced input: peripheral blood. All receptors derive from a human donor in a cohort sampled during active COVID-19.

The chain's CDR3 is CASSLGGWYNEQFF. The DNA for the CDR3 is TGTGCCAGCAGCCTGGGCGGGTGGTACAATGAGCAGTTCTTC. The genes are TRBV3-1 (or the pseudogene TRBV3-2) and TRBJ2-1; a possible D gene is TRBD2 (5 bases). CDR3 size: 14 residues. Germline-derived CDR1 and CDR2 are LGHDT and YNNKEL (reference sequence). Trimming took 4 bases from V and 4 from J, leaving 11 bases between them.

This chain uses TRBV6-4 with TRBJ1-2, with D tentatively TRBD1 (5 bases). V gave up 6 bases and J gave up 7 bases, with 15 bases separating them. Germline CDR1 reads MRHNA; CDR2 reads SNTAGT. The CDR3 contains 13 residues. The CDR3 region has the DNA TGTGCCAGCAGGAGTCAGGGAGGCACTGGCTACACCTTC. The encoded protein is CASRSQGGTGYTF.

The chain links TRBV10-1 to TRBJ2-3, with D perhaps matching TRBD1 (5 bases). Germline CDR1 and CDR2: WNHNN and SYGVQD (reference sequence). Trimming took off 0 bases at V and 0 bases at J, with 10 bases between the two ends. The CDR3 runs 16 residues. CDR3 DNA: TGCGCCAGCAGTGAGTCTAGGGGTTCTAGCACAGATACGCAGTATTTT. Amino acids: CASSESRGSSTDTQYF.

The chain links TRBV29-1 to TRBJ1-1, with TRBD1 as a possible D gene (6 bases). Between the trimmed V and J ends, which lost 4 bases and 8 bases, there was a span of 11 bases. This CDR3 contains 11 residues. Germline V CDR1 and CDR2: SQVTM, ANQGSEA. The CDR3 region is CSVGGQGEAFF. The CDR3 bases are TGCAGCGTTGGGGGGCAGGGAGAAGCTTTCTTT.

The J gene is TRBJ2-7, the V gene TRBV2; the match to TRBD1 covers 9 bases. The J segment lost 2 bases and the V segment lost 6 bases, leaving 2 bases of the junction unmatched. Germline V lookup: CDR1 SNHLY, CDR2 FYNNEI. The CDR3 is 13 residues long. For the CDR3, the DNA is TGTGCCAGCAGAGGGACAGGGACCTACGAGCAGTACTTC. This sequence encodes CASRGTGTYEQYF.

The chain recombines TRBV6-1 with TRBJ2-7; no clear D. Germline CDR1 reads MNHNS; CDR2 reads SASEGT. The V end was cut by 0 bases, the J end by 4 bases, with 4 bases between. This CDR3 has 12 amino acids. CDR3 DNA sequence: TGTGCCAGCAGTGAAGCGCGGTACGAGCAGTACTTC. Translating it yields CASSEARYEQYF.

The chain couples TRBV28 to TRBJ1-5; no definite D call. The CDR3 runs 15 residues. The germline gives CDR1 MDHEN, CDR2 SYDVKM. With 4 bases removed from V and 4 bases from J, the gap between germline ends came to 14 bases. CDR3 sequence: CASSYTRRTNQPQHF. The DNA of the CDR3 is TGTGCCAGCAGTTACACCAGAAGAACAAATCAGCCCCAGCATTTT.

This chain uses TRBV10-3 with TRBJ1-5; D perhaps matches TRBD1 (6 bases). With 0 bases removed from V and 3 bases from J, the gap between germline ends came to 9 bases. Germline CDR1 and CDR2: ENHRY and SYGVKD. The CDR3 is 15 residues long. CDR3 sequence reads: CAISESGQINQPQHF. DNA of the CDR3: TGTGCCATCAGTGAGTCCGGACAGATCAATCAGCCCCAGCATTTT.

Details on this clone: Relative to the germline gene, one junction end is altered; a read error may explain this. DNA for the CDR3: TGTGCCAGCAGCCTAACAGGGTTTAATTGGCCTTCCTCCAATGAGCAGTTCTTC. Translated: CASSLTGFNWPSSNEQFF. The rearrangement joins TRBV28 to TRBJ2-1; a weak D match, TRBD1 (6 bases). CDR3 length: 18 amino acids. Looked up from germline, CDR1 is MDHEN and CDR2 is SYDVKM.

The chain carries TRBV5-1 and TRBJ1-4; TRBD1 aligns across 10 bases. This CDR3 has 15 amino acids. Trimming at V came to 4 bases and at J to 7 bases, leaving 7 bases not matched to a gene. Per germline, CDR1 SGHRS and CDR2 YFSETQ. In DNA form, the CDR3 reads TGCGCCAGCAGCCCCCGGGACAGGGGAGGTGAAAAACTGTTTTTT. It codes for CASSPRDRGGEKLFF.

The CDR3 sequence is CASSQVQGYGYTF. As DNA, the CDR3 is TGTGCCAGCAGCCAAGTTCAGGGCTATGGCTACACCTTC. V and J are TRBV3-1 (or the pseudogene TRBV3-2) and TRBJ1-2, with D maybe TRBD1 (5 bases). Trimming pared 1 base from V and 4 bases from J, leaving 7 bases between. The CDR3 is made up of 13 amino acids. The germline V gene encodes CDR1 LGHDT and CDR2 YNNKEL (reference sequence).

This clone showed up just once. V and J are TRBV6-5 and TRBJ1-4; D remains unclear. The CDR3 sequence is 13 residues long. Germline CDR1 is MNHEY and CDR2 is SVGAGI. Trimming removed 2 bases at V and 8 bases at J, with 9 bases between. CDR3 in amino acids: CASSYLRQEKLFF. CDR3 DNA: TGTGCCAGCAGTTACCTGCGGCAGGAAAAACTGTTTTTT.

The chain uses TRBV5-8 and TRBJ1-1; D is possibly TRBD1 (6 bases). This CDR3 is built from 20 residues. CDR1 SGHTS and CDR2 YDEGEE come from the germline V gene. The V gene lost 7 bases and the J gene lost 0 bases, with 31 bases spanning the gap. The CDR3 is CASGLFFTGTPLRLNTEAFF. CDR3 nucleotides: TGTGCCAGCGGGCTCTTCTTTACAGGGACCCCTCTACGATTGAACACTGAAGCTTTCTTT.

With respect to this clone: An end of the junction differs from the germline gene, which may be a read error. V gene TRBV19 combines with J gene TRBJ1-6; 7 positions match TRBD1. The CDR3 covers 15 residues. The germline CDR1 and CDR2 sequences are LNHDA and SQIVND (reference sequence). The DNA for the CDR3 is TGTGCTAGTAGTACACAGGGGTCGAGATCTCCACCCCTCCACTTT. It codes for CASSTQGSRSPPLHF.

This chain links TRBV11-2 with TRBJ2-1; 7 bases fit TRBD1. CDR3 size: 17 residues. V was clipped by 3 bases and J by 4 bases; unmatched bases: 12. Germline V gene sequence: CDR1 SGHAT, CDR2 FQNNGV. Written as DNA, the CDR3 is TGTGCCAGCAGCTTTTTCTGGGACAGACTAAATTACAATGAGCAGTTCTTC. Translating gives CASSFFWDRLNYNEQFF.

The gene calls are TRBV5-1 and TRBJ1-4; D unclear. Germline V CDR1 and CDR2: SGHRS, YFSETQ. The CDR3 length is 15 residues. The V gene lost 1 base and the J gene lost 1 base, with 8 bases spanning the gap. The CDR3 loop is CASSLYRGTNEKLFF. DNA for the CDR3: TGCGCCAGCAGCTTGTATCGGGGAACTAATGAAAAACTGTTTTTT.

The chain has TRBV5-1 and TRBJ1-4; D is undetermined. The CDR3 runs to 14 residues. V dropped 3 bases and J dropped 5 bases, with 11 bases sitting between them. Germline CDR1 SGHRS, CDR2 YFSETQ. CDR3 coding DNA: TGCGCCAGCAGCTATTATCCGGGGAATGAAAAACTGTTTTTT. This encodes CASSYYPGNEKLFF.

V usage is TRBV2 and J usage is TRBJ1-1; no firm D call. The CDR3 has 13 amino acids. CDR1 SNHLY and CDR2 FYNNEI come from the germline V gene. The ends were cut back, 6 bases at V and 5 bases at J, with 13 bases in the middle. The CDR3 region has the DNA TGTGCCAGCAGATTAATGCGGGATACTGAAGCTTTCTTT. Its translation: CASRLMRDTEAFF. The entire variable domain, with the rest obtained from reference TRBV2 and TRBJ1-1, is as follows: EPEVTQTPSHQVTQMGQEVILRCVPISNHLYFYWYRQILGQKVEFLVSFYNNEISEKSEIFDDQFSVERPDGSNFTLKIRSTKLEDSAMYFCASRLMRDTEAFFGQGTRLTVV.